One sample yielded the 28 T cell receptor beta chains listed below, sequenced in a study of cytomegalovirus exposure and HLA in healthy donors. PCR primers comprised 60 Vbeta and 13 Jbeta primers. TCRdb's copy holds only in-frame clones and misses some; the assay was immunoSEQ multiplex PCR. The sample lists 150,000 to 200,000 clones, approximately 78% occurring once. Sequencing was carried out using PBMCs. These receptors were collected from a human donor in good health.

The chain employs TRBV6-1 and TRBJ2-7; 13 nucleotides agree with TRBD2. The V segment lost 6 bases and the J segment 1 base; nucleotides outside the gene matches: 3. Germline CDR1 reads MNHNS; CDR2 reads SASEGT. CDR3 length equals 15 residues. The CDR3 DNA is TGTGCCAGCAGGCGGACTAGCGGGGGATCCTACGAGCAGTACTTC. This gives the protein CASRRTSGGSYEQYF.

A few counts support this clone. The gene calls are TRBV6-1 and TRBJ2-7, with 12 positions matching TRBD2. Germline V gives CDR1 MNHNS, CDR2 SASEGT. The junction had 3 bases not matched to a gene; V was cut back by 7 bases and J by 5 bases. CDR3 length equals 13 residues. CDR3 DNA: TGTGCCAGCATCCTAGCGGGGGGGAACGAGCAGTACTTC. Translation gives CASILAGGNEQYF.

V is TRBV10-2 and J is TRBJ1-2; 7 nucleotides line up with TRBD1. The CDR3 totals 13 residues. CDR1 and CDR2 (germline): WSHSY, SAAADI. The V segment lost 6 bases and the J segment 4 bases; nucleotides outside the gene matches: 5. The CDR3 protein is CASSSTGSYGYTF. DNA of the CDR3: TGCGCCAGCAGCTCGACAGGGAGCTATGGCTACACCTTC.

The chain is built from TRBV4-1 and TRBJ1-2; D is unclear. This CDR3 region has 15 residues. V was shortened by 1 base and J by 3 bases, with 12 bases between the two germline ends. Germline CDR1 MGHRA, CDR2 YSYEKL. The chain's CDR3 is CASSQVPRNDYGYTF. Written as DNA, the CDR3 is TGCGCCAGCAGCCAAGTTCCCAGGAATGACTATGGCTACACCTTC.

This chain connects TRBV21-1 to TRBJ2-7; TRBD1, the D gene given by the table, was not confirmed from the DNA. TRBV21-1 is a recognized pseudogene. This CDR3 spans 15 amino acids. The CDR3 sequence: CASNRQGPHAYEQYF. CDR3 sequence (DNA): TGTGCCAGCAACAGACAGGGTCCGCATGCCTACGAGCAGTACTTC.

This clone was observed a single time. The chain links TRBV7-8 to TRBJ2-5; the match to TRBD2 covers 8 bases. Germline loops: CDR1 SGHVS, CDR2 FQNEAQ. The CDR3 runs 14 residues. Trimming took 5 bases from V and 5 from J; bases not matched to a gene: 7. CDR3 bases: TGTGCCAGCAGCGGATCGACTAGCGACGAGACCCAGTACTTC. Residues: CASSGSTSDETQYF.

This clone was detected only a few times. The V gene is TRBV6-5, the J gene TRBJ1-5; 7 positions agree with TRBD1. The CDR3 runs to 14 residues. Germline values: CDR1 MNHEY, CDR2 SVGAGI. V gave up 7 bases and J gave up 6 bases; unmatched junction bases: 9. Here the CDR3 DNA reads TGTGCCAGCACTATCAGACAGGGCAGTCAGCCCCAGCATTTT. Protein sequence: CASTIRQGSQPQHF.

In its sample, this clone was seen a few times. The genes are TRBV2 and TRBJ2-2; D might be TRBD2 (5 bases). The ends were cut back, 7 bases at V and 6 bases at J, with 12 bases in the middle. Germline CDR1 SNHLY, CDR2 FYNNEI. The CDR3 is 13 residues long. The chain's CDR3 is CASINSDSGELFF. CDR3 DNA: TGTGCCAGCATTAATTCGGACTCCGGGGAGCTGTTTTTT.

Concerning this clone: The DNA is left out, because the CDR3 cannot be placed on it with certainty; the CDR3 is given as TCRdb lists it. The V gene is TRBV6-5, the J gene TRBJ1-1. The germline gives CDR1 MNHEY, CDR2 SVGAGI. The CDR3 is made up of 14 amino acids, end residues included. The CDR3 spells CASSILGGTTEAFF.

The CDR3 bases are TGTGCCAGTAGTATCAGGGTTGAAGAGACCCAGTACTTC. This codes for CASSIRVEETQYF. The V call is TRBV19, the J call TRBJ2-5, with a weak D call TRBD1 (5 bases). The V end was cut by 3 bases, the J end by 3 bases, with 8 bases between. CDR3 length: 13 amino acids. Germline values: CDR1 LNHDA, CDR2 SQIVND (reference sequence). The entire variable domain, with the rest obtained from reference TRBV19 and TRBJ2-5, is as follows: DGGITQSPKYLFRKEGQNVTLSCEQNLNHDAMYWYRQDPGQGLRLIYYSQIVNDFQKGDIAEGYSVSREKKESFPLTVTSAQKNPTAFYLCASSIRVEETQYFGPGTRLLVL.

Concerning this clone: Mismatch with germline at one junction end may stem from a read error. The chain employs TRBV27 and TRBJ2-7; 9 bases are a match to TRBD1. CDR1 is MNHEY and CDR2 is SMNVEV in the germline V gene (reference sequence). CDR3 length: 14 amino acids. CDR3 DNA: TGTGCCAGCAGATCCGGGACAGGGTTTGACGAGCAGTATTTC. Translation: CASRSGTGFDEQYF.

With regard to this clone: The junction does not match germline at one end; this may be a read error. The chain has TRBV2 and TRBJ1-2, with 11 bases matching TRBD1. The CDR3 sequence is 14 residues long. Germline-derived CDR1 and CDR2 are SNHLY and FYNNEI. DNA for the CDR3: TGTGCCAGCAGTGGGACAGGGGGCTGGTATGGCTACGCCTTC. This codes for CASSGTGGWYGYAF.

Only one count was recorded for this clone. This sequence joins TRBV7-6 and TRBJ1-2, with D possibly matching TRBD1 (5 bases). V gave up 4 bases and J gave up 4 bases, with 10 bases separating them. This CDR3 region has 13 residues. Germline V gene sequence: CDR1 SGHVS, CDR2 FNYEAQ. This CDR3 is CASSSGQGYGYTF. The CDR3 DNA sequence: TGTGCCAGCAGCTCGGGTCAGGGCTATGGCTACACCTTC.

The J gene is TRBJ1-5, the V gene TRBV18; 7 bases fit TRBD1. Per germline, CDR1 KGHSH and CDR2 LQKENI. The ends lost 4 bases at V and 0 bases at J; junction bases unmatched: 3. This CDR3 contains 15 residues. In nucleotides, the CDR3 is TGTGCCAGCTCACAGGGGACAGATAGCAATCAGCCCCAGCATTTT. Protein product: CASSQGTDSNQPQHF.

The chain employs TRBV7-2 and TRBJ1-2, with 7 positions matching TRBD1. CDR1 and CDR2 (germline): SGHTA, FQGNSA. V dropped 4 bases and J dropped 2; count of bases not matched to a gene: 7. The CDR3 totals 15 residues. CDR3 in amino acids: CASSSNRGPNYGYTF. CDR3 in DNA: TGTGCCAGCAGCTCCAACAGGGGCCCAAACTATGGCTACACCTTC.

The J gene is TRBJ1-2, the V gene TRBV7-2, with a tentative D call TRBD1 (5 bases). Germline V gene lookup returns CDR1 SGHTA and CDR2 FQGNSA. V lost 4 bases and J 2 bases, leaving 20 bases between the germline ends. The CDR3 contains 17 residues. Here the CDR3 DNA reads TGTGCCAGCAGCTCCCTCATCCCTCAGGGAGGGAACTATGGCTACACCTTC. It translates to CASSSLIPQGGNYGYTF. Based on the CDR3 plus reference TRBV7-2 and TRBJ1-2, the full variable domain is GAGVSQSPSNKVTEKGKDVELRCDPISGHTALYWYRQSLGQGLEFLIYFQGNSAPDKSGLPSDRFSAERTGGSVSTLTIQRTQQEDSAVYLCASSSLIPQGGNYGYTFGSGTRLTVV.

The rearrangement links TRBV19 to TRBJ2-5; TRBD2 is a possible D gene (6 bases). CDR1 LNHDA and CDR2 SQIVND come from the germline V gene (reference sequence). This CDR3 comprises 14 residues. V was pared by 5 bases and J by 2 bases, with 12 bases between. The CDR3 sequence: CASSPGGLQETQYF. The CDR3 coding sequence is TGTGCCAGTAGTCCCGGGGGACTTCAAGAGACCCAGTACTTC.

This clone was observed a few times. V usage is TRBV30 and J usage is TRBJ2-3, with 10 positions matching TRBD2. Germline-derived CDR1 and CDR2 are GTSNPN and SVGIG (reference sequence). The CDR3 covers 17 residues. Trimming cost V 2 bases and J 1 base; bases outside gene matches: 9. CDR3 loop: CAWSLERGGRGTDTQYF. The CDR3 DNA reads TGTGCCTGGAGTTTGGAGCGGGGGGGCCGAGGCACAGATACGCAGTATTTT.

This clone came up a few times. This chain uses TRBV30 with TRBJ1-1, with 7 bases identical to TRBD1. Trimming at V came to 5 bases and at J to 5 bases, leaving 5 bases not matched to a gene. This CDR3 region has 12 residues. The germline CDR1 and CDR2 sequences are GTSNPN and SVGIG (reference sequence). The CDR3 DNA follows: TGTGCCTGGGGAGACAGGGCGACTGAAGCTTTCTTT. Translating it yields CAWGDRATEAFF.

The V call is TRBV6-1, the J call TRBJ1-1, with D perhaps TRBD1 (6 bases). Looked up from germline, CDR1 is MNHNS and CDR2 is SASEGT. The CDR3 consists of 13 residues. V dropped 5 bases and J dropped 1 base, with 8 bases sitting between them. CDR3 protein: CASSWGQNTEAFF. CDR3 bases: TGTGCCAGCAGTTGGGGACAGAACACTGAAGCTTTCTTT.

The chain recombines TRBV27 with TRBJ1-2; D is possibly TRBD1 (6 bases). V lost 4 bases, J lost 6 bases, and 12 bases lay in between. The CDR3 is 13 residues long. Germline V lookup: CDR1 MNHEY, CDR2 SMNVEV (reference sequence). CDR3 DNA: TGTGCCAGCAGTTCCACAGGGTCCCATGGCTACACCTTC. Translating it yields CASSSTGSHGYTF.

The V call is TRBV10-1, the J call TRBJ1-4; D is uncertain. Trimming cost V 3 bases and J 3 bases, with 5 bases left between them. Germline assignment: CDR1 WNHNN and CDR2 SYGVQD (reference sequence). The CDR3 consists of 13 residues. The CDR3 DNA reads as TGCGCCAGCAGTGACAGGTCTAATGAAAAACTGTTTTTT. Protein: CASSDRSNEKLFF.

A few counts support this clone. V and J are TRBV30 and TRBJ1-1, with TRBD1 identical over 10 bases. V trimming: 1 base; J trimming: 10 bases; junction bases outside the gene matches: 12. The CDR3 covers 15 residues. Germline V gives CDR1 GTSNPN, CDR2 SVGIG (reference sequence). CDR3 protein: CAWSGTGTGECGAFF. CDR3 coding DNA: TGTGCCTGGAGTGGGACCGGGACAGGGGAATGCGGAGCTTTCTTT.

The V call is TRBV9, the J call TRBJ2-3, with 7 bases identical to TRBD2. Germline CDR1 SGDLS, CDR2 YYNGEE. Germline trimming cut 0 bases from V and 2 bases from J; bases unmatched to any gene: 3. The CDR3 is 15 residues long. The chain's CDR3 is CASSVGAGPTDTQYF. CDR3 DNA sequence: TGTGCCAGCAGCGTAGGAGCGGGGCCCACAGATACGCAGTATTTT.

The J gene is TRBJ2-1, the V gene TRBV2; 7 bases line up with TRBD2. This CDR3 region has 16 residues. Germline V gives CDR1 SNHLY, CDR2 FYNNEI. The trim removed 8 bases at V and 6 bases at J, leaving 16 bases unmatched. CDR3 amino acids: CASGRGSAPLGNEQFF. CDR3 in DNA: TGTGCCAGCGGGCGGGGGTCGGCCCCCCTAGGCAATGAGCAGTTCTTC.

This clone was counted only a few times. This rearrangement joins TRBV5-4 to TRBJ2-1; 11 positions agree with TRBD2. V lost 0 bases and J lost 7; bases outside the gene matches: 6. The CDR3 totals 16 residues. Germline CDR1 SGHNT, CDR2 YYREEE (reference sequence). CDR3: CASSLDLAGGQNEQFF. The CDR3, as DNA: TGTGCCAGCAGCTTGGATTTAGCGGGGGGGCAAAATGAGCAGTTCTTC.

The table lists this clone with a few counts. The chain uses TRBV5-1 and TRBJ1-2; D is perhaps TRBD1 (6 bases). V lost 0 bases, J lost 8 bases, and 11 bases lay in between. The germline gives CDR1 SGHRS, CDR2 YFSETQ. The CDR3 is made up of 13 amino acids. The CDR3 spells CASSLGTAPGYTF. The CDR3 DNA follows: TGCGCCAGCAGCTTGGGGACAGCTCCCGGCTACACCTTC. Variable domain in full (rest from reference TRBV5-1 and TRBJ1-2): KAGVTQTPRYLIKTRGQQVTLSCSPISGHRSVSWYQQTPGQGLQFLFEYFSETQRNKGNFPGRFSGRQFSNSRSEMNVSTLELGDSALYLCASSLGTAPGYTFGSGTRLTVV.

This chain uses TRBV7-8 with TRBJ1-1; a possible D gene is TRBD1 (5 bases). Trimming took 4 bases from V and 1 from J, leaving 10 bases between them. Germline CDR1 SGHVS, CDR2 FQNEAQ. The CDR3 contains 14 residues. CDR3 loop: CASSYTDRNTEAFF. DNA of the CDR3: TGTGCCAGCAGCTACACTGACAGGAACACTGAAGCTTTCTTT.